These 15 T cell receptor beta chains originate from one sample sequenced in a study of Ad26.COV2.S vaccination and SARS-CoV-2 variants. The treatment is: 15 to 20 received Ad26.COV2.S at low or high dose, single or two shots; 5 received placebo; per-sample allocation not given. The samples date from day 63 after the first vaccine or placebo injection. Measured with immunoSEQ multiplex PCR; TCRdb has only the in-frame clones, and not every one. Seen here are 300,000 to 500,000 clones, around 85% observed once, and the top ten hold 3.5%. Sequences were derived from peripheral blood, sampled in a trial of Ad26.COV2.S vaccine versus placebo. These receptors came from a person between 18 and 65 years old who received the Ad26.COV2.S COVID-19 vaccine or a placebo.

V is TRBV1 and J is TRBJ2-5. TRBV1 is labeled a pseudogene. This CDR3 contains 10 residues. CDR3 sequence (DNA): TGCACCAGCCGACGGGAGACCCAGTACTTC. Its translation: CTSRRETQYF.

This clone has just one count. This chain joins TRBV4-1 and TRBJ2-1; no reliable D call. The CDR3 runs 13 residues. Trimming took off 2 bases at V and 6 bases at J, with 8 bases between the two ends. In germline, CDR1 is MGHRA, CDR2 YSYEKL. The chain's CDR3 is CASSQTSFNEQFF. The CDR3 DNA is TGCGCCAGCAGCCAAACCAGTTTCAATGAGCAGTTCTTC.

The CDR3 bases are TGCGCCAGCAGCTTGGGGCTGGGACAAATTTACGAGCAGTACTTC. It is translated as CASSLGLGQIYEQYF. The rearrangement joins TRBV5-1 to TRBJ2-7; possibly TRBD1 for D (6 bases). Between the trimmed V and J ends, which lost 0 bases and 4 bases, there was a span of 14 bases. Germline CDR1 reads SGHRS; CDR2 reads YFSETQ. The CDR3 length is 15 residues.

This clone has just one count. V and J are TRBV10-3 and TRBJ1-1; 12 nucleotides line up with TRBD1. This CDR3 region has 16 residues. Trimming cost V 4 bases and J 1 base; bases outside gene matches: 4. The germline V gene encodes CDR1 ENHRY and CDR2 SYGVKD. The CDR3 nucleotides read TGTGCCATCAGTGTGGGACAGGGGGCGGGGAACACTGAAGCTTTCTTT. It is translated as CAISVGQGAGNTEAFF.

The chain joins TRBV5-1 to TRBJ2-3, with 7 bases matching TRBD1. Trimming took 4 bases from V and 2 from J; bases not matched to a gene: 7. CDR1 and CDR2 from the germline V gene are SGHRS and YFSETQ. The CDR3 length is 15 residues. This CDR3 is CASSTTGADTDTQYF. CDR3 nucleotide sequence: TGCGCCAGCAGCACCACAGGGGCCGACACAGATACGCAGTATTTT.

This clone was recorded once. The CDR3 nucleotides are TGTGCCAGCAGCCCGGGACAGGGGAATCAGCCCCAGCATTTT. Translated: CASSPGQGNQPQHF. This chain connects TRBV2 to TRBJ1-5, with 10 bases that match TRBD1. The CDR3 sequence is 14 residues long. CDR1 and CDR2 from the germline V gene are SNHLY and FYNNEI. The J segment lost 4 bases and the V segment lost 6 bases, leaving 3 bases of the junction unmatched.

The V gene is TRBV24-1, the J gene TRBJ2-3, with 13 bases lining up with TRBD2. The CDR3 is 19 residues long. Germline loops: CDR1 KGHDR, CDR2 SFDVKD. Trimming cost V 4 bases and J 5 bases; bases outside gene matches: 14. The CDR3 loop is CATSDPAAGLAGVQDTQYF. Written as DNA, the CDR3 is TGTGCCACCAGTGACCCTGCGGCAGGACTAGCGGGGGTACAAGATACGCAGTATTTT.

The chain has TRBV4-3 and TRBJ2-3; a possible D gene is TRBD2 (6 bases). Germline CDR1 LGHNA, CDR2 YSLEER. V was pared by 0 bases and J by 6 bases, with 16 bases between. The length of the CDR3 is 16 residues. In nucleotides, the CDR3 is TGCGCCAGCAGCCAAGATCACGGGGGAAAATCGGATACGCAGTATTTT. Encoded protein: CASSQDHGGKSDTQYF.

CDR3 nucleotides: TGTGCCAGCTCTCTGATCCCGGGACAGGGGGACGAGCAGTACTTC. Its protein product is CASSLIPGQGDEQYF. V gene TRBV18 combines with J gene TRBJ2-7; 11 positions match TRBD1. This CDR3 has 15 residues. Germline V gene sequence: CDR1 KGHSH, CDR2 LQKENI. V was clipped by 6 bases and J by 5 bases; unmatched bases: 9.

This chain uses TRBV28 with TRBJ2-1; 9 nucleotides match TRBD2. This CDR3 is built from 15 residues. Trimming took 5 bases from V and 8 from J; bases not matched to a gene: 10. The V gene's germline CDR1 is MDHEN and CDR2 SYDVKM. The CDR3 DNA is TGTGCCAGCAGTCAAGGGAGCGGGGGGCTGCATGAGCAGTTCTTC. This encodes CASSQGSGGLHEQFF.

This chain connects TRBV11-2 to TRBJ1-2, with D unresolved. The CDR3 has 13 residues. V was pared by 1 base and J by 7 bases, with 10 bases between. From germline, CDR1 is SGHAT and CDR2 FQNNGV. CDR3 in DNA: TGTGCCAGCAGCTTAGTAACAGCGGGTGGCTACACCTTC. It encodes CASSLVTAGGYTF. The full variable domain, completed using reference TRBV11-2 and TRBJ1-2, is EAGVAQSPRYKIIEKRQSVAFWCNPISGHATLYWYQQILGQGPKLLIQFQNNGVVDDSQLPKDRFSAERLKGVDSTLKIQPAKLEDSAVYLCASSLVTAGGYTFGSGTRLTVV.

The gene calls are TRBV7-9 and TRBJ2-1; D unclear. CDR1 and CDR2 from the germline V gene are SEHNR and FQNEAQ (reference sequence). Trimming cost V 1 base and J 7 bases, with 8 bases left between them. This CDR3 has 13 residues. DNA for the CDR3: TGTGCCAGCAGCTTAGTAGCTTGGAATGAGCAGTTCTTC. Residues: CASSLVAWNEQFF.

This chain connects TRBV27 to TRBJ1-2; D uncertain. This CDR3 spans 15 amino acids. The V gene lost 2 bases and the J gene lost 4 bases, with 14 bases spanning the gap. From germline, CDR1 is MNHEY and CDR2 SMNVEV (reference sequence). The CDR3: CASSLGLGSGYGYTF. The CDR3 coding sequence is TGTGCCAGCAGTTTAGGTCTGGGGTCAGGCTATGGCTACACCTTC.

The rearrangement links TRBV19 to TRBJ2-3; 7 bases map to TRBD2. Trimming at V came to 6 bases and at J to 10 bases, leaving 13 bases not matched to a gene. This CDR3 contains 14 residues. The germline gives CDR1 LNHDA, CDR2 SQIVND (reference sequence). CDR3 protein: CASSEKLQGGSQYF. CDR3 nucleotide sequence: TGTGCCAGTAGCGAGAAACTCCAGGGAGGGTCGCAGTATTTT.

The gene calls are TRBV11-1 and TRBJ1-1, with D maybe TRBD1 (5 bases). From germline, CDR1 is SGHAT and CDR2 FQDESV (reference sequence). Trimming cost V 1 base and J 5 bases, with 8 bases left between them. This CDR3 has 13 residues. CDR3 protein: CASSLGQKTEAFF. The CDR3 DNA is TGTGCCAGCAGCTTAGGACAGAAAACTGAAGCTTTCTTT.